This T cell receptor beta chain was captured by sequencing in a study of blood T cell repertoires in COVID-19. As for the study in general: PBMCs, B-cell-depleted T cells, or T cells were the source of the cDNA or gDNA that made up the material.

Measured with immunoSEQ multiplex PCR; TCRdb has only the in-frame clones, and not every one. The profile shows about 250,000 clones, around 90% of them singletons. CDR3 length: 13 amino acids. Trimming stripped 4 bases from V and 7 bases from J, with 13 bases between. Germline lookup yields CDR1 LGHDT and CDR2 YNNKEL (reference sequence). The source of this sequence is a young woman with acute COVID-19. The sample consisted of PBMCs or T cells enriched from blood (not recorded which). The V call is TRBV3-1 (or the pseudogene TRBV3-2), the J call TRBJ1-2; D is perhaps TRBD1 (6 bases). CDR3 sequence: CASSRQESSGYTF. The CDR3 nucleotides are TGTGCCAGCAGCCGACAGGAGTCGAGTGGCTACACCTTC.